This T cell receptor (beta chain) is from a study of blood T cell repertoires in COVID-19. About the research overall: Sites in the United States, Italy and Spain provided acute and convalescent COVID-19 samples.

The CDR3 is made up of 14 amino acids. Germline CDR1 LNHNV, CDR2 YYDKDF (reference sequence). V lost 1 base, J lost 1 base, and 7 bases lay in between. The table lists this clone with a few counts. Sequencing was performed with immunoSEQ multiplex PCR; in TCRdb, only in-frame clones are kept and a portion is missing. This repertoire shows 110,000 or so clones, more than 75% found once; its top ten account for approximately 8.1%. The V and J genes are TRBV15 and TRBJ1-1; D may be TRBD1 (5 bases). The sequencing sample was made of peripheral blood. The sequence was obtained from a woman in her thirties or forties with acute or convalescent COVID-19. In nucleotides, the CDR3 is TGTGCCACCAGCAGAGTAGGGGAGAACACTGAAGCTTTCTTT. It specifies CATSRVGENTEAFF.